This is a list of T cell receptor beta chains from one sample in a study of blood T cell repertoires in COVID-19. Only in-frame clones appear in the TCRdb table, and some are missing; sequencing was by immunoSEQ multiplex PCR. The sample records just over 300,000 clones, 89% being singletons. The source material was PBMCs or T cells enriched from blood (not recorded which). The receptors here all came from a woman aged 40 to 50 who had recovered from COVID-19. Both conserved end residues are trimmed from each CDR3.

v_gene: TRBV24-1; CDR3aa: ATSDPTGGGGELF
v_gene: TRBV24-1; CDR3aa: ATSDPRTSGRATDTQY
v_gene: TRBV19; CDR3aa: ASSPQGASNQPQH
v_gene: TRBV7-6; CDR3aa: ASSFGFLGLAPNEQF
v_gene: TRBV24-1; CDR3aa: ATSRLAGGRGTGELF
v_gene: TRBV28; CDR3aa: ASSSVGFGNTIY
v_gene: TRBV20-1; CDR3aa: SATRQAQF
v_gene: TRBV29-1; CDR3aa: SVLAGYEQY
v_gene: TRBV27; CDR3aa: ASSFGYRPTDTQY
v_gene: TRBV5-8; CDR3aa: ASSLGGGGTDTQY
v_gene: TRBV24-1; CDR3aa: ATSDPGTGLYEQY
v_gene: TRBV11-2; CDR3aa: ASSPLGGGRSYGYT
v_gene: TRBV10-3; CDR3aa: AMRTQMTGNQPQH
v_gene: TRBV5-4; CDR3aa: ASSLGGTGDGSNT
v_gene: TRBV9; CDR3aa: ASSVLAGGGTGELF
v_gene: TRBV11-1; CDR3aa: ASSIAGTAYEQY